This TCR beta chain comes out of a study of regulatory T cells in long-lasting Graves disease (dated by TCRdb to the early 2020s). Study-level background: To count as having persistent Graves' disease, a patient had to have received antithyroid drug treatment for over 5 years with TSH receptor autoantibodies remaining persistently positive. TCR sequencing covered around 13 persistent and 20 newly diagnosed Graves' disease patients, some 33 samples in total. The study was conducted in China and was registered as a clinical trial. In the clinical cohort, patients with persistent Graves' disease had used antithyroid drugs for an average of around 9.9 years. Patients with persistent Graves' disease were compared with patients with newly diagnosed Graves' disease using TCR sequencing and RNA sequencing of peripheral blood.

In its sample, this clonotype was seen a few times. It lacks a known antigen. No base-level quality is on record; no much larger clone is a single base apart. What the study reported, not specific to this receptor: The authors noted that the small sample size was a limitation that may lower accuracy. Patients with persistent disease shared more public clonotypes (around 2,700) than newly diagnosed patients did (nearly 1,000). Compared with newly diagnosed patients, patients with persistent Graves' disease had lower TCR Shannon entropy and fewer highly expanded clones, which suggests clonal expansion. Peripheral blood alone was examined, since thyroid tissue, which constituted the primary lesion, could not be accessed. Sequencing and analysis were restricted to the TCR beta chain.

The time point label here, explained by the study, means: persistent/refractory GD, antithyroid drugs over 5 years with positive TRAb. For both TCR sequencing and RNA sequencing, RNA was extracted from PBMCs using TRIzol. Graves' disease was diagnosed according to American Thyroid Association guidelines. The patients came from an endocrinology department in Xi'an, China. Each patient gave 7.5 to 10 milliliters of peripheral blood, collected in an EDTA anticoagulant tube. Ficoll Paque Plus density gradient separation was used to isolate PBMCs, and no additional T cell sorting was done. An Agilent 2100 Bioanalyzer and agarose gel were used to assess RNA quality, and a NanoDrop 2000 was used to measure RNA concentration. The library was produced with multiplex PCR. Sequencing instrument: Illumina HiSeq 4000. To build TCR beta libraries, CDR3 regions were amplified by Arm-PCR using iRepertoire HTBI primers. Gel purification was performed on PCR products prior to sequencing. The original methods were these. Gene usage analysis of CDR3 amino acid clonotypes relied on the approximately 60 TRBV and over 13 TRBJ segments identified across samples. COPE and FqMerger were used to merge filtered high-quality paired reads into contigs. BLAST was used to align contigs to IMGT TRBV, TRBD and TRBJ reference genes, with CDR3 defined following IMGT. Any clonotype with a frequency above 0.1% was counted as a highly expanded clone. Shannon entropy served as the measure of repertoire diversity, while the Gini coefficient captured V-J evenness. Clonotypes shared by more than one individual were considered public. The public reads were reanalyzed by TCRdb: fastp trimming at Q25, MiXCR alignment, in-frame beta chains only. All rows with the same CDR3 protein become a single entry with the most common DNA and genes. The V and J calls were determined by TCRdb, not by the authors. The sample yields 400,000 or so distinct CDR3 sequences; around 21% were counted once. The leading ten clones occupy about 20% of the sample.

This TCR was recovered from a female donor with Graves disease. Material: peripheral blood mononuclear cells (PBMCs), obtained when the disease was refractory, from a patient treated with antithyroid drugs.

For the CDR3, the sequence is CASSDTLIRDIQYF. The DNA is TGTGCCAGCTCGGACACCCTAATAAGGGACATTCAGTACTTC. Recombination linked TRBV28 to TRBJ2-4; a tentative D call is TRBD1 (5 bases match). At the junction V is shortened by 8 bases and J by 8 bases, with 19 bases in between. Including cysteine and phenylalanine, the CDR3 has 14 amino acids. Just the 42-base CDR3 DNA is kept, in frame starting at base 1. CDR1 and CDR2 were assigned from the germline V gene as MDHEN and SYDVKM.